This TCR beta chain was sequenced during a study of human T cells and chemical hapten exposure. This clonotype has at least ten counts. TCRdb analysed the RACE reads with MiXCR anew, one entry per CDR3 protein. This sample carries 80,000 to 100,000 distinct CDR3 sequences, 9.5% to 13% of them seen once, and the ten largest clones take 0.85% to 1.2%. The sample's time point: patch test 3, about 24 weeks after DPC sensitization. The treatment is: therapeutic diphenylcyclopropenone sensitization with weekly scalp DPC. Sequences were derived from whole blood, sampled in connection with sensitization to the hapten diphenylcyclopropenone (DPC). The sequence was obtained from a woman between 25 and 40 years old with alopecia areata. Some clones in this sample may be carry-over from other donors' samples.

The chain's CDR3 is CATSRDQPRQETQYF. In DNA form, the CDR3 reads TGTGCCACCAGCAGAGATCAGCCTAGGCAAGAGACCCAGTACTTC. The V call is TRBV15, the J call TRBJ2-5; no definite D call. The CDR3 runs 15 residues. Germline V CDR1 and CDR2: LNHNV, YYDKDF (reference sequence). Trimming removed 0 bases at V and 2 bases at J, with 10 bases between.